The rows below give T cell receptor beta chains drawn from one sample of a study of shared clonotypes between healthy human individuals. Here immunoSEQ multiplex PCR was the method, and the copy in TCRdb shows in-frame clones only, minus some. This sample has a few million clones, with over 85% found just once. The sequenced sample was naive CD4+ T cells from PBMCs. These receptors all come from a man aged 18 to 29 in good health. Some clones in this sample may be carry-over from other donors' samples. Both conserved end residues are part of each CDR3. The D gene is left open where the match is weak. Some rows have no size entry. The others give once, few or many, or a class for an expanded clone.

>.|TRBV28|.|TRBJ1-4
CACTGGGQGNEKLFF
TGTGCCTGCACCGGGGGGGGGCAGGGTAATGAAAAACTGTTTTTT
>.|TRBV7-6|.|TRBJ2-7
CASSLGLASYEQYF
TGTGCCAGCAGCTTAGGTCTAGCCTCCTACGAGCAGTACTTC
>TRBD1|TRBV28|.|TRBJ2-7
CASSLQGQKFYEQYF
TGTGCCAGCAGTTTACAGGGACAGAAATTCTACGAGCAGTACTTC
>.|TRBV6-1|.|TRBJ1-2
CASRSGGNYGYTF
TGTGCCAGCAGGAGTGGGGGAAACTATGGCTACACCTTC
>TRBD2|TRBV5-6|few|TRBJ2-1
CASSLLTSGSLRYNEQFF
TGTGCCAGCAGCTTGTTGACTAGCGGGAGTTTGAGATACAATGAGCAGTTCTTC
>.|TRBV11-3|.|TRBJ1-1
CASSLSPNTEAFF
TGTGCCAGCAGCTTATCCCCGAACACTGAAGCTTTCTTT
>.|TRBV5-4|once|TRBJ2-1
CASSGGGRAGNEQFF
TGTGCCAGCAGTGGAGGGGGGAGGGCCGGCAATGAGCAGTTCTTC
>TRBD1|TRBV30|.|TRBJ1-1
CAWSWSGTGGTEAFF
TGTGCCTGGAGTTGGTCAGGGACAGGGGGAACTGAAGCTTTCTTT
>.|TRBV7-9|.|TRBJ1-5
CASSLSGVGNQPQHF
TGTGCCAGCAGCTTATCCGGGGTAGGAAATCAGCCCCAGCATTTT
>TRBD1|TRBV5-1|.|TRBJ1-3
CASSLEAGGARGNTIYF
TGCGCCAGCAGCTTGGAAGCAGGGGGCGCGCGTGGAAACACCATATATTTT
>.|TRBV14|few|TRBJ1-1
CASSHPGSTEAFF
TGTGCCAGCAGCCATCCCGGAAGCACTGAAGCTTTCTTT
>.|TRBV27|.|TRBJ2-3
CASSLGGLGTDTQYF
TGTGCCAGCAGTTTGGGGGGATTGGGCACAGATACGCAGTATTTT
>.|TRBV18|.|TRBJ2-1
CASSPPTRVLDGQFF
TGTGCCAGCTCACCGCCAACTAGGGTACTCGACGGGCAGTTCTTC
>.|TRBV10-3|once|TRBJ2-3
CAISVAEGIGGDTQYF
TGTGCCATCAGTGTGGCGGAGGGGATTGGAGGGGATACGCAGTATTTT
>.|TRBV7-9|.|TRBJ1-1
CASRPGPTEAFF
TGTGCCAGCAGGCCGGGACCCACTGAAGCTTTCTTT
>.|TRBV7-9|.|TRBJ1-1
CASSSSANTEAFF
TGTGCCAGCAGCAGCTCAGCGAACACTGAAGCTTTCTTT
>.|TRBV30|.|TRBJ2-6
CAWSPGANVLTF
TGTGCCTGGAGCCCTGGGGCCAACGTCCTGACTTTC
>TRBD2|TRBV18|.|TRBJ2-1
CASSPRLAGGVLFSNEQFF
TGTGCCAGCTCACCACGACTAGCGGGAGGCGTTTTATTTAGCAATGAGCAGTTCTTC
>TRBD1|TRBV4-3|.|TRBJ1-2
CASSQDGQGRGYTF
TGCGCCAGCAGCCAAGACGGACAGGGACGTGGCTACACCTTC
>.|TRBV12-5|.|TRBJ2-2
CASGTTGELFF
TGTGCTAGTGGAACCACCGGGGAGCTGTTTTTT
>TRBD2|TRBV5-1|.|TRBJ2-2
CASSSNSGRVIGELFF
TGCGCCAGCAGCTCGAATAGCGGGAGGGTTATCGGGGAGCTGTTTTTT
>TRBD1|TRBV5-1|.|TRBJ2-7
CASSLTSVDRGMEQYF
TGCGCCAGCAGCTTGACCTCCGTGGACAGGGGCATGGAGCAGTACTTC
>.|TRBV19|.|TRBJ2-6
CAPTTRGGANVLTF
TGTGCCCCTACCACCAGGGGAGGGGCCAACGTCCTGACTTTC
>.|TRBV7-3|.|TRBJ2-2
CASRMTSMVGELFF
TGTGCCAGCAGAATGACTAGTATGGTGGGGGAGCTGTTTTTT
>.|TRBV4-2|.|TRBJ1-2
CASSQQGQSPYGHTF
TGTGCCAGCAGCCAACAAGGACAGAGCCCCTATGGCCACACCTTC
>TRBD1|TRBV6-5|.|TRBJ2-3
CASRDRGSTDTQYF
TGTGCCAGCCGGGACAGGGGGTCCACAGATACGCAGTATTTT
>.|TRBV7-9|.|TRBJ2-6
CASSLGAGSGANALTF
TGTGCCAGCAGCTTGGGGGCGGGGTCCGGGGCCAACGCCCTGACTTTC
>.|TRBV30|.|TRBJ2-2
CAWIMGPPDTGELFF
TGTGCCTGGATTATGGGGCCCCCTGACACCGGGGAGCTGTTTTTT
>.|TRBV5-1|.|TRBJ2-3
CASSQGGGTDTQYF
TGCGCCAGCAGCCAGGGAGGTGGCACAGATACGCAGTATTTT
>TRBD2|TRBV6-5|.|TRBJ2-1
CASSFGLAGVNEQFF
TGTGCCAGCAGTTTCGGACTAGCGGGAGTGAATGAGCAGTTCTTC
>.|TRBV19|.|TRBJ2-5
CASSAYDPSPAQYF
TGTGCCAGTAGTGCTTACGACCCGAGCCCGGCCCAGTACTTC
>TRBD1|TRBV7-3|.|TRBJ2-1
CASSSGQGSWGEQFF
TGTGCCAGCAGCTCCGGACAGGGGAGTTGGGGTGAGCAGTTCTTC
>.|TRBV7-9|.|TRBJ1-3
CASTPAGERNTIYF
TGTGCCAGCACCCCAGCCGGGGAAAGAAACACCATATATTTT
>TRBD1|TRBV7-2|.|TRBJ1-2
CASSSQQGAGGYTF
TGTGCCAGCAGCTCCCAACAGGGGGCGGGGGGCTACACCTTC
>TRBD1|TRBV19|.|TRBJ2-7
CASSIRGPYEQYF
TGTGCCAGTAGTATCAGGGGGCCCTACGAGCAGTACTTC
>TRBD1|TRBV5-1|.|TRBJ2-7
CASSGDRAYEQYF
TGCGCCAGCAGCGGCGACAGGGCCTACGAGCAGTACTTC
>.|TRBV5-4|once|TRBJ2-3
CASGVGAAYTDTQYF
TGTGCCAGCGGGGTGGGAGCGGCTTACACAGATACGCAGTATTTT
>.|TRBV6-5|.|TRBJ2-7
CASSLDPSSRYEQYF
TGTGCCAGCAGCCTGGACCCCTCAAGCCGATACGAGCAGTACTTC
>TRBD2|TRBV30|.|TRBJ2-3
CAWPRSTSGYFHPSTDTQYF
TGTGCCTGGCCCCGTTCGACTAGCGGGTACTTCCACCCTAGCACAGATACGCAGTATTTT
>.|TRBV2|.|TRBJ1-1
CASGVEVNTEAFF
TGTGCCAGCGGGGTGGAGGTGAACACTGAAGCTTTCTTT
>.|TRBV6-1|.|TRBJ2-7
CASSDSSGPNYEQYF
TGTGCCAGCAGTGATTCAAGCGGCCCGAACTACGAGCAGTACTTC
>TRBD2|TRBV9|.|TRBJ2-1
CASSAQDSQTSGRYNEQFF
TGTGCCAGCAGCGCCCAGGACAGCCAGACTAGCGGACGCTACAATGAGCAGTTCTTC
>TRBD2|TRBV6-1|.|TRBJ2-5
CASLAGGREETQYF
TGTGCCAGCTTGGCGGGCGGGAGGGAAGAGACCCAGTACTTC
>.|TRBV28|.|TRBJ1-4
CASSLSGGVGEKLFF
TGTGCCAGCAGTTTAAGCGGCGGGGTCGGAGAAAAACTGTTTTTT
>TRBD1|TRBV27|once|TRBJ1-6
CASSLRTGINSPLHF
TGTGCCAGCAGTTTAAGGACAGGGATTAATTCACCCCTCCACTTT
>TRBD1|TRBV7-2|.|TRBJ2-1
CASSLAQTGLYHEQFF
TGTGCCAGCAGCTTAGCTCAGACAGGGTTATACCATGAGCAGTTCTTC
>.|TRBV6-1|.|TRBJ1-1
CASSESGTEAFF
TGTGCCAGCAGTGAGAGCGGGACTGAAGCTTTCTTT
>.|TRBV30|.|TRBJ2-6
CAWSVSFSGANVLTF
TGTGCCTGGAGTGTCTCGTTCTCTGGGGCCAACGTCCTGACTTTC
>TRBD1|TRBV6-1|.|TRBJ1-2
CASSEAPGGGYGYTF
TGTGCCAGCAGTGAAGCCCCAGGGGGAGGCTATGGCTACACCTTC
>.|TRBV28|.|TRBJ1-4
CASSADRTTNEKLFF
TGTGCCAGCAGTGCCGACAGAACAACTAATGAAAAACTGTTTTTT
>.|TRBV20-1|.|TRBJ2-7
CSASSGYEQYF
TGCAGTGCTAGTTCCGGCTACGAGCAGTACTTC
>.|TRBV11-1|.|TRBJ1-1
CASSPGETEAFF
TGTGCCAGCTCCCCTGGGGAGACCGAAGCTTTCTTT
>.|TRBV7-6|.|TRBJ1-4
CASSLRQDNEKLFF
TGTGCCAGCAGCCTCCGACAGGATAATGAAAAACTGTTTTTT
>.|TRBV28|.|TRBJ1-3
CASRAVHTIYF
TGTGCCAGCAGGGCAGTTCACACCATATATTTT
>TRBD1|TRBV5-8|.|TRBJ2-3
CASSLLGQTTDTQYF
TGTGCCAGCAGCTTGTTGGGACAGACGACAGATACGCAGTATTTT
>.|TRBV30|.|TRBJ2-5
CAWSVHQGTPQETQYF
TGTGCCTGGAGTGTACACCAGGGAACCCCACAAGAGACCCAGTACTTC
>.|TRBV15|.|TRBJ1-5
CATSVGEAGLNNQPQHF
TGTGCCACCAGCGTGGGAGAGGCCGGCCTTAATAATCAGCCCCAGCATTTT
>.|TRBV28|.|TRBJ2-5
CASSLSGAPETQYF
TGTGCCAGCAGTTTGTCAGGGGCTCCGGAGACCCAGTACTTC
>TRBD1|TRBV7-9|.|TRBJ2-7
CASSLLSLGQGGEQYF
TGTGCCAGCAGCTTATTATCTCTAGGACAGGGAGGTGAGCAGTACTTC
>.|TRBV11-2|.|TRBJ2-7
CASSRPYEQYF
TGTGCCAGCAGTAGGCCCTACGAGCAGTACTTC